Listed here are 19 T cell receptor beta chains from one sample, sequenced in a study of T cells in Graves' hyperthyroidism and ophthalmopathy. From RNA transcripts, TCR beta CDR3 regions were amplified. First-round RT-PCR with HTBI primers amplified the TCR CDR3 region. TCRdb reprocessed the multiplex PCR reads with MiXCR, giving one entry per CDR3 protein. This table has some 550,000 distinct CDR3 sequences, 16% appearing once. Sequenced input: blood. The receptors originated from a woman in her 40s with Graves' ophthalmopathy.

This clonotype was counted a few times. The chain is built from TRBV6-1 and TRBJ1-2; D unclear. Germline V CDR1 and CDR2: MNHNS, SASEGT. The germline V and J ends were trimmed by 1 base and 2 bases, with 5 bases remaining between them. This CDR3 has 13 amino acids. The CDR3: CASSEERNYGYTF. The CDR3 nucleotides are TGTGCCAGCAGTGAAGAACGAAACTATGGCTACACCTTC.

This chain links TRBV20-1 with TRBJ2-1; tentative D call: TRBD1 (6 bases). The CDR3 is 15 residues long. From germline, CDR1 is DFQATT and CDR2 SNEGSKA (reference sequence). V shed 6 bases and J shed 8 bases, with 23 bases lying between them. CDR3 sequence (DNA): TGCAGTGCCCGGGCAGGGGAAGACAGCCACGATGAGCAGTTCTTC. The encoded protein is CSARAGEDSHDEQFF.

The J gene is TRBJ2-7, the V gene TRBV28, with unresolved D. This CDR3 region has 14 residues. Germline lookup yields CDR1 MDHEN and CDR2 SYDVKM. V was pared by 6 bases and J by 2 bases, with 14 bases between. The CDR3 here is CASSYTDGAYEQYF. The CDR3 DNA reads TGTGCCAGCAGCTATACGGACGGAGCCTACGAGCAGTACTTC.

At least ten counts were recorded for this clonotype. The chain couples TRBV2 to TRBJ1-5; TRBD1 agrees at 9 bases. V lost 6 bases and J lost 2; bases outside the gene matches: 11. This CDR3 has 17 residues. Germline V gene sequence: CDR1 SNHLY, CDR2 FYNNEI. This CDR3 is CASRGRTGVIGNQPQHF. Written as DNA, the CDR3 is TGTGCCAGCAGAGGGAGGACAGGGGTTATTGGCAATCAGCCCCAGCATTTT.

The rearrangement joins TRBV5-1 to TRBJ1-5, with 7 positions matching TRBD1. Looked up from germline, CDR1 is SGHRS and CDR2 is YFSETQ. V was clipped by 7 bases and J by 6 bases; unmatched bases: 10. This CDR3 contains 14 residues. The CDR3 DNA follows: TGCGCCAGCCCGGGGGTGGGGGACAGTCAGCCCCAGCATTTT. Its translation is CASPGVGDSQPQHF.

A few counts support this clonotype. The rearrangement joins TRBV7-2 to TRBJ2-3, with 7 nucleotides matching TRBD1. Germline V gene lookup returns CDR1 SGHTA and CDR2 FQGNSA. Trimming took 7 bases from V and 4 from J; bases not matched to a gene: 8. This CDR3 has 14 residues. Here the CDR3 reads CASTLNRGADTQYF. In DNA, the CDR3 is TGTGCCAGCACCTTGAACAGGGGAGCAGATACGCAGTATTTT.

This clonotype was detected only a few times. The V call is TRBV7-6, the J call TRBJ2-7; 9 bases align to TRBD1. The CDR3 has 17 residues. Germline V gene data show CDR1 as SGHVS and CDR2 as FNYEAQ. The junction had 9 bases not matched to a gene; V was cut back by 1 base and J by 2 bases. The CDR3 bases are TGTGCCAGCAGCTTAGGGGGACAGGGCTGGAGGCCCTACGAGCAGTACTTC. Translating it yields CASSLGGQGWRPYEQYF. Together with reference TRBV7-6 and TRBJ2-7, the CDR3 gives the full variable domain: GAGVSQSPRYKVTKRGQDVALRCDPISGHVSLYWYRQALGQGPEFLTYFNYEAQQDKSGLPNDRFSAERPEGSISTLTIQRTEQRDSAMYRCASSLGGQGWRPYEQYFGPGTRLTVT.

The V call is TRBV18, the J call TRBJ1-1, with 9 positions matching TRBD1. Germline-derived CDR1 and CDR2 are KGHSH and LQKENI. The CDR3 is 17 amino acids. J lost 3 bases, V lost 1 base, and 9 bases had no gene match. DNA of the CDR3: TGTGCCAGCTCACCACTACCTTACAGGGGGCGGGACACTGAAGCTTTCTTT. This gives the protein CASSPLPYRGRDTEAFF.

The V and J genes are TRBV30 and TRBJ1-1; maybe TRBD1 (6 bases). This CDR3 has 15 amino acids. V was cut by 2 bases and J by 7 bases, with 20 bases left in between. Germline loops: CDR1 GTSNPN, CDR2 SVGIG (reference sequence). The CDR3 protein is CAWSPLLLTGREAFF. DNA for the CDR3: TGTGCCTGGAGTCCCCTTCTCCTAACAGGGCGTGAAGCTTTCTTT.

The chain joins TRBV2 to TRBJ2-7; 10 bases match TRBD1. The junction had 8 bases not matched to a gene; V was cut back by 6 bases and J by 3 bases. The CDR3 contains 15 residues. Germline V gene sequence: CDR1 SNHLY, CDR2 FYNNEI. The CDR3 DNA sequence: TGTGCCAGCAGGGACCCCGGGACAGGGGTCTACGAGCAGTACTTC. Protein: CASRDPGTGVYEQYF.

This clonotype appeared many times. The chain carries TRBV2 and TRBJ1-2, with no clear D. Germline V lookup: CDR1 SNHLY, CDR2 FYNNEI. The ends were cut back, 7 bases at V and 2 bases at J, with 5 bases in the middle. The CDR3 sequence is 11 residues long. CDR3 nucleotide sequence: TGTGCCAGCAAACAGAACTATGGCTACACCTTC. This translates into CASKQNYGYTF.

J is TRBJ2-7 and V is TRBV5-1; the match to TRBD2 covers 7 bases. Losses at the gene ends were 0 bases for V and 2 bases for J; bases not matched to a gene: 20. Germline CDR1 is SGHRS and CDR2 is YFSETQ. The CDR3 extends over 20 amino acids. CDR3 amino acids: CASSLVGAGALSDPPYEQYF. CDR3 bases: TGCGCCAGCAGCTTGGTAGGGGCGGGAGCCCTCTCCGACCCTCCCTACGAGCAGTACTTC.

The genes are TRBV20-1 and TRBJ2-3; 9 bases match TRBD2. Germline loops: CDR1 DFQATT, CDR2 SNEGSKA (reference sequence). There are 14 residues in the CDR3. V trimming: 3 bases; J trimming: 4 bases; junction bases outside the gene matches: 5. The CDR3 region is CSARPAGGADTQYF. The CDR3 DNA reads as TGCAGTGCTAGGCCAGCGGGAGGCGCAGATACGCAGTATTTT.

V gene TRBV3-1 combines with J gene TRBJ2-2; D is ambiguous. V was clipped by 4 bases and J by 4 bases, with 10 bases between them. This CDR3 is built from 14 residues. Per the germline V gene, CDR1 is LGHDT and CDR2 is YNNKEL (reference sequence). CDR3 protein: CASSPEVATGELFF. For the CDR3, the DNA is TGTGCCAGCAGCCCGGAAGTCGCCACCGGGGAGCTGTTTTTT.

The chain couples TRBV2 to TRBJ2-7; no clear D. The CDR3 extends over 16 amino acids. Germline lookup yields CDR1 SNHLY and CDR2 FYNNEI. The V gene lost 2 bases and the J gene lost 2 bases, with 16 bases spanning the gap. CDR3 nucleotides: TGTGCCAGCAGTGAATCAATCGTCCCATTCCCCTACGAGCAGTACTTC. Translating gives CASSESIVPFPYEQYF.

This clonotype was recorded many times. This chain uses TRBV20-1 with TRBJ1-1, with D uncertain. The CDR3 runs 14 residues. From germline, CDR1 is DFQATT and CDR2 SNEGSKA (reference sequence). V was shortened by 0 bases and J by 1 base, with 9 bases between the two germline ends. The CDR3 protein is CSARDPRANTEAFF. Written as DNA, the CDR3 is TGCAGTGCTAGAGATCCCCGGGCGAACACTGAAGCTTTCTTT.

This clonotype has more than one count but fewer than ten. This chain links TRBV19 with TRBJ2-5; 9 nucleotides align to TRBD2. CDR1 and CDR2 from the germline V gene are LNHDA and SQIVND (reference sequence). The CDR3 is 16 residues long. Trimming removed 2 bases from V and 4 bases from J; junction bases left unmatched: 8. The CDR3 protein is CASSIRSGGSLETQYF. The CDR3 DNA follows: TGTGCCAGTAGTATAAGGAGCGGGGGGTCTTTAGAGACCCAGTACTTC.

The chain couples TRBV18 to TRBJ2-2, with 10 nucleotides matching TRBD2. Trimming cost V 6 bases and J 6 bases; bases outside gene matches: 4. The germline CDR1 and CDR2 sequences are KGHSH and LQKENI. The CDR3 contains 14 residues. The CDR3 loop reads CASSQGLAPGELFF. Here the CDR3 DNA reads TGTGCCAGCTCGCAGGGACTAGCGCCCGGGGAGCTGTTTTTT.

This clonotype was detected many times. The chain uses TRBV6-1 and TRBJ2-7, with 7 bases fitting TRBD2. This CDR3 spans 15 amino acids. V gave up 6 bases and J gave up 0 bases; unmatched junction bases: 8. Germline assignment: CDR1 MNHNS and CDR2 SASEGT. CDR3 protein: CASRGGRTSSYEQYF. CDR3 DNA sequence: TGTGCCAGCAGGGGGGGACGGACTAGCTCCTACGAGCAGTACTTC.